This record concerns one T cell receptor (beta chain) sequence. Its specificity is unknown. TCRdb recomputed calls from the 5' RACE reads with MiXCR, one row per CDR3 protein. The sample has about 340,000 distinct CDR3 sequences, roughly 12% seen once. This sample was taken from a study of identical twins. Study-wide results and caveats: The authors noted that invariant MAIT and iNKT cells could partly confound zero-insertion analyses.

This sample was shared with a second study, whose subject was yellow fever vaccine responses in identical twins.

Sequencing used CD8+ T cells sorted from blood. This receptor was taken from a young woman in good health.

CDR3 protein: CSQKPPRRQGHGYTF. The CDR3 DNA reads as TGCAGCCAAAAGCCCCCCCGACGACAGGGGCATGGCTACACCTTC. The chain joins TRBV20-1 to TRBJ1-2, with 8 bases matching TRBD1. Looked up from germline, CDR1 is DFQATT and CDR2 is SNEGSKA (reference sequence). The CDR3 loop spans 15 amino acids.